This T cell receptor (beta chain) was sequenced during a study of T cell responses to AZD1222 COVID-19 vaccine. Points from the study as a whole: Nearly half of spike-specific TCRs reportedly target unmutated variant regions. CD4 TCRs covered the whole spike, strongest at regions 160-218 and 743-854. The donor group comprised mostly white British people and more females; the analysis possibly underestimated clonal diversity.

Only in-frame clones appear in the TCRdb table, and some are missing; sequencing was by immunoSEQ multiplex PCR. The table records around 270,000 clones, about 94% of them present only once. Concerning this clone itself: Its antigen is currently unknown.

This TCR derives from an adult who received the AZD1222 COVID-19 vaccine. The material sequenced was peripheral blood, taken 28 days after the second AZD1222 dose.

CDR3 DNA sequence: TGTGCCAGCAGCTTAGGCCCTAGGACTAGCGGGAGTGGGCAGCAGTACTTC. This sequence encodes CASSLGPRTSGSGQQYF. This sequence joins TRBV13 and TRBJ2-7, with 13 bases that match TRBD2. After removal of 0 bases from V and 8 bases from J, the junction contained 10 bases not matched to a gene. Germline assignment: CDR1 PRHDT and CDR2 FYEKMQ (reference sequence). CDR3 length equals 17 residues.